This TCR beta chain was obtained from a study of T cell clonality in common variable immunodeficiency (dated by TCRdb to the mid-2010s). Results the study describes overall, beyond this receptor: Even though DNA input was the same, control samples had an average of around 82,000 unique sequences each, compared with approximately 32,000 in CVID samples. Healthy controls shared more TCRbeta clones with each other than CVID subjects shared among themselves (p < 0.0001). Reportedly, TCRbeta sequences from CVID had fewer deletions and N-nucleotide insertions, and highly modified clones with 13 or more V deletions were absent from CVID. Compared with healthy controls, CVID subjects showed increased TCRbeta clonality (t-test p = 0.018), a feature most characteristic of about a third of subjects. The authors noted that sequencing repertoires of T cell subpopulations would be needed to clarify what caused the increased clonality in CVID. Differences among patients in the CVID cohort limited the correlations between repertoire features and clinical complications.

There are many counts of this clone. Its target antigen remains unknown. Equivalent amounts of genomic DNA from CVID and control samples were used as sequencing input. For every sample, a 60 bp segment covering the rearranged TCRbeta CDR3 region was amplified and then sequenced. The immunoSEQ assay, a bias-corrected multiplex PCR combined with high-throughput sequencing, was used for TCRbeta amplification. In the source study's methods: Every unique nucleotide sequence was considered a clone and was annotated with V, D and J genes, copy number and frequency. Sequences were labeled productive if in frame, and non-productive if out of frame or containing stop codons. As previously described, clonality was calculated on the basis of Shannon's entropy. The predicted amino acid sequences of productive clones were used to derive the mean CDR3 Kyte-Doolittle hydropathy. Hierarchical clustering of scaled V gene usage was performed with the R hclust function using Manhattan distance and complete linkage. Clone sharing by CDR3 amino acid sequence was assessed by resampling 12 repertoires per group over 100 rounds. The repertoires were searched for roughly 69 published EBV-specific and around 240 published CMV-specific TCRbeta sequences. A couple of CVID samples that yielded fewer than 10,000 sequences were excluded from the analysis, so approximately 38 CVID repertoires were retained. TCRdb mirrors the immuneACCESS table, restricted to in-frame sequences. Some clones are absent from its copies; in checked studies, under half trace to an unresolved V gene, and the reason for the others is unknown. For V, J and clone size, that table is used; D and trimming come from the DNA. The table notes around 60,000 clones here, none of them singletons. Clones ranked in the top ten supply around 1.7% of the sample.

Both CVID patients and healthy controls were predominantly of Caucasian heritage. Heparinized peripheral whole blood samples of roughly 5 to 8.5 ml were obtained from each donor. Genomic DNA from adults with common variable immune deficiency (CVID) and from healthy adult controls was the source for sequencing TCRbeta CDR3 repertoires. The control group comprised 22 healthy adult volunteers, roughly 12 female and roughly ten male, aged 23 to 66 years with a mean age of approximately 30. Diluted blood was subjected to density centrifugation over Hypaque 1077 or Ficoll-Paque for isolation of peripheral blood mononuclear cells. Unsorted mononuclear cells served as the source of genomic DNA, which was extracted either by Qiagen column purification or by a centrifugation-based method. Sequencing used peripheral blood mononuclear cells. This clonotype was sampled from a person aged 18 to 70 in good health.

The CDR3 protein is CSGKEGPYEQYF. The covered CDR3 bases are TGCAGTGGAAAGGAGGGGCCCTACGAG. The chain links TRBV20-1 with TRBJ2-7, and possibly TRBD2, on 6 matching bases. From the germline J gene comes the end of the CDR3, since the read stops 3 residues before it. V and J lose 7 bases and 2 bases, and a span of 12 bases separates them. The CDR3 contains 12 residues, cysteine and phenylalanine counted. Shown are 27 bases from within the CDR3, in frame from base 1. Looking up the germline V gene (reference sequence) yields CDR1 DFQATT and CDR2 SNEGSKA.